These 20 T cell receptor beta chains came from one sample sequenced in a study of control samples from healthy donors and cancer patients. The assay was immunoSEQ multiplex PCR, and TCRdb's table has in-frame clones only and misses some. This table has more than 100,000 clones, over 75% appearing once. Sequencing was carried out using blood. The receptors originated from a man younger than 35 in good health.

A few counts support this clone. The chain uses TRBV7-2 and TRBJ2-2, with 7 bases matching TRBD2. Germline assignment: CDR1 SGHTA and CDR2 FQGNSA. The trim removed 3 bases at V and 7 bases at J, leaving 11 bases unmatched. The CDR3 sequence is 16 residues long. The CDR3 sequence: CASSFLSGGRDGELFF. CDR3 in DNA: TGTGCCAGCAGCTTTTTGTCGGGAGGAAGGGACGGGGAGCTGTTTTTT.

The genes are TRBV11-2 and TRBJ2-5; possible D gene TRBD2, 6 bases. V lost 2 bases, J lost 4 bases, and 8 bases lay in between. CDR1 SGHAT and CDR2 FQNNGV come from the germline V gene. The CDR3 has 13 amino acids. The CDR3 DNA sequence: TGTGCCAGCAGCTTAACTAGCCGAGAGACCCAGTACTTC. This translates into CASSLTSRETQYF. Using reference TRBV11-2 and TRBJ2-5 for the parts outside the CDR3, the full variable domain is EAGVAQSPRYKIIEKRQSVAFWCNPISGHATLYWYQQILGQGPKLLIQFQNNGVVDDSQLPKDRFSAERLKGVDSTLKIQPAKLEDSAVYLCASSLTSRETQYFGPGTRLLVL.

In this sample, this clone turned up once. V is TRBV20-1 and J is TRBJ2-7; D unresolved. Germline-derived CDR1 and CDR2 are DFQATT and SNEGSKA (reference sequence). The V end was cut by 3 bases, the J end by 6 bases, with 15 bases between. The CDR3 extends over 13 amino acids. CDR3 in amino acids: CSASKGETGEQYF. CDR3 sequence (DNA): TGCAGTGCTAGTAAAGGCGAGACGGGCGAGCAGTACTTC.

The chain carries TRBV2 and TRBJ1-5; TRBD1 matches at 7 bases. The V segment lost 7 bases and the J segment 0 bases; nucleotides outside the gene matches: 3. CDR1 and CDR2 (germline): SNHLY, FYNNEI. The CDR3 consists of 14 residues. CDR3 DNA: TGTGCCAGCAACCAGGGGGATAGCAATCAGCCCCAGCATTTT. Translation gives CASNQGDSNQPQHF.

This clone appeared a few times. The chain recombines TRBV9 with TRBJ2-2, with a possible D match to TRBD2 (5 bases). The CDR3 contains 15 residues. Germline loops: CDR1 SGDLS, CDR2 YYNGEE. The germline V and J ends were trimmed by 4 bases and 3 bases, with 13 bases remaining between them. This CDR3 reads CASSSPPGYTGELFF. The CDR3 DNA reads as TGTGCCAGCAGCTCACCGCCGGGGTACACCGGGGAGCTGTTTTTT.

The gene calls are TRBV9 and TRBJ2-3; 7 bases agree with TRBD1. The CDR3 has 15 residues. The germline V gene has CDR1 SGDLS and CDR2 YYNGEE. V gave up 4 bases and J gave up 3 bases; unmatched junction bases: 8. This CDR3 is CASSPRTGKTDTQYF. The CDR3 nucleotides read TGTGCCAGCAGCCCCCGGACAGGAAAGACAGATACGCAGTATTTT.

This chain connects TRBV3-1 (or the pseudogene TRBV3-2) to TRBJ2-7; 13 bases agree with TRBD2. Germline V gives CDR1 LGHDT, CDR2 YNNKEL (reference sequence). This CDR3 is 13 amino acids long. The J segment lost 6 bases and the V segment lost 4 bases, leaving 0 bases of the junction unmatched. This CDR3 is CASSRTSGSEQYV. The CDR3 coding sequence is TGTGCCAGCAGCCGGACTAGCGGGAGCGAGCAGTACGTC.

The rearrangement joins TRBV2 to TRBJ2-7; D gene ambiguous. This CDR3 has 17 amino acids. Trimming left V 4 bases short and J 0 bases short, with 19 bases between. Germline V lookup: CDR1 SNHLY, CDR2 FYNNEI. In nucleotides, the CDR3 is TGTGCCAGCAGTGCTCCCAAGGATGAGGCCCGCTCCTACGAGCAGTACTTC. Residues: CASSAPKDEARSYEQYF.

The chain combines TRBV6-2 or TRBV6-3 with TRBJ2-3, with a possible D match to TRBD2 (6 bases). Trimming left V 3 bases short and J 3 bases short, with 13 bases between. Germline CDR1 MNHEY, CDR2 SVGEGT. The length of the CDR3 is 15 residues. CDR3 region: CASSYQGGPTDTQYF. In nucleotides, the CDR3 is TGTGCCAGCAGTTATCAAGGAGGGCCGACAGATACGCAGTATTTT.

The CDR3 loop reads CASSFAGSTLTEAFF. The DNA of the CDR3 is TGTGCCAGCAGTTTCGCAGGCAGCACATTAACTGAAGCTTTCTTT. This rearrangement joins TRBV6-5 to TRBJ1-1; D remains unclear. This CDR3 is built from 15 residues. Trimming left V 4 bases short and J 5 bases short, with 17 bases between. Per the germline V gene, CDR1 is MNHEY and CDR2 is SVGAGI.

The chain carries TRBV12-3 or TRBV12-4 and TRBJ2-3; possible D gene TRBD2, 6 bases. There are 13 residues in the CDR3. V was cut by 8 bases and J by 3 bases, with 12 bases left in between. In DNA, the CDR3 is TGTGCCAGCCGCCGGGAGCGGACAGATACGCAGTATTTT. Protein product: CASRRERTDTQYF.

The rearrangement uses TRBV25-1 and TRBJ2-3, with 8 nucleotides matching TRBD2. Per the germline V gene, CDR1 is MGHDK and CDR2 is SYGVNS. V lost 3 bases, J lost 5 bases, and 7 bases stayed unmatched. The CDR3 is 15 amino acids. CDR3 residues: CASSDPGGRGDTQYF. As DNA, the CDR3 is TGTGCCAGCAGTGACCCGGGGGGGCGCGGAGATACGCAGTATTTT.

In this sample, this clone turned up once. The V gene is TRBV7-2, the J gene TRBJ2-7; tentative D call: TRBD2 (6 bases). V was cut by 5 bases and J by 5 bases, with 16 bases left in between. The CDR3 spans 14 residues. The germline V gene has CDR1 SGHTA and CDR2 FQGNSA. The CDR3 sequence is CASSLGTLSHEQYF. The CDR3 coding sequence is TGTGCCAGCAGCCTCGGGACTCTTTCTCACGAGCAGTACTTC.

The V and J genes are TRBV18 and TRBJ2-2; a weak D match, TRBD1 (6 bases). The length of the CDR3 is 14 residues. Germline loops: CDR1 KGHSH, CDR2 LQKENI. Trimming removed 7 bases at V and 5 bases at J, with 14 bases between. In nucleotides, the CDR3 is TGTGCCAGCTTCAGGGGCGCAGGGACCGGGGAGCTGTTTTTT. Its protein product is CASFRGAGTGELFF.

The chain joins TRBV4-1 to TRBJ1-5; D is unclear. From germline, CDR1 is MGHRA and CDR2 YSYEKL. The CDR3 consists of 13 residues. Between the trimmed V and J ends, which lost 0 bases and 6 bases, there was a span of 6 bases. CDR3 amino acids: CASSQEGSQPQHF. CDR3 in DNA: TGCGCCAGCAGCCAAGAGGGGAGTCAGCCCCAGCATTTT.

The gene calls are TRBV28 and TRBJ2-1; D possibly corresponds to TRBD2 (6 bases). The length of the CDR3 is 14 residues. Germline-derived CDR1 and CDR2 are MDHEN and SYDVKM. Deletions cut 7 bases from V and 10 bases from J, with 20 bases between. The CDR3 protein is CASNPGLQLREQFF. CDR3 DNA sequence: TGTGCCAGCAACCCGGGACTCCAACTTAGGGAGCAGTTCTTC. Filled out from reference TRBV28 and TRBJ2-1, the complete variable domain reads DVKVTQSSRYLVKRTGEKVFLECVQDMDHENMFWYRQDPGLGLRLIYFSYDVKMKEKGDIPEGYSVSREKKERFSLILESASTNQTSMYLCASNPGLQLREQFFGPGTRLTVL.

J is TRBJ2-7 and V is TRBV7-9; no definite D call. CDR3 length: 13 residues. Germline V gives CDR1 SEHNR, CDR2 FQNEAQ (reference sequence). V dropped 5 bases and J dropped 3 bases, with 11 bases sitting between them. CDR3 in amino acids: CASSPGVGYEQYF. The CDR3 DNA reads TGTGCCAGCAGCCCCGGAGTGGGCTACGAGCAGTACTTC.

The chain is built from TRBV6-2 or TRBV6-3 and TRBJ1-5, with a weak D call TRBD1 (5 bases). Germline assignment: CDR1 MNHEY and CDR2 SVGEGT. The CDR3 is 14 residues long. V lost 0 bases and J lost 2, with 5 bases in between. The CDR3 bases are TGTGCCAGCAGTTACTCAGGGGGCAATCAGCCCCAGCATTTT. It codes for CASSYSGGNQPQHF.

V and J are TRBV6-5 and TRBJ2-2; D is undetermined. Per germline, CDR1 MNHEY and CDR2 SVGAGI. Trimming shortened V by 7 bases and J by 7 bases, and 10 bases separated the two germline ends. CDR3 size: 12 residues. CDR3 in DNA: TGTGCCAGCACATCTGAGGACGGGGAGCTGTTTTTT. Its protein product is CASTSEDGELFF.

This chain links TRBV28 with TRBJ1-1; D gene unclear. CDR3 length: 10 residues. V lost 7 bases and J lost 10, with 10 bases in between. Germline CDR1 reads MDHEN; CDR2 reads SYDVKM. As DNA, the CDR3 is TGTGCCAGCATGCGCCCCGGAGCTTTCTTT. Its translation: CASMRPGAFF.